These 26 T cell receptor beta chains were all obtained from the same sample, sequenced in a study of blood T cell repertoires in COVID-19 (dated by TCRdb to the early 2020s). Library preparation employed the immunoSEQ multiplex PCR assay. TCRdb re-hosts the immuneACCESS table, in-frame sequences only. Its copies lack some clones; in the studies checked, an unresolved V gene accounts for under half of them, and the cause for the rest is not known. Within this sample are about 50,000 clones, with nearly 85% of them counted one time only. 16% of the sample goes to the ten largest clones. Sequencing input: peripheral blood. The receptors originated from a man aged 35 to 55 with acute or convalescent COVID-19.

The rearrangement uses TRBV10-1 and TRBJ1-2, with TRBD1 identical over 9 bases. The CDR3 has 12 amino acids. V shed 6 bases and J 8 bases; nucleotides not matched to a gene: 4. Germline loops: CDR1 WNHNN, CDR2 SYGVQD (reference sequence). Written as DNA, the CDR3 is TGCGCCAGCAGCCGGGACAGGGTCGGCTACACCTTC. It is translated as CASSRDRVGYTF.

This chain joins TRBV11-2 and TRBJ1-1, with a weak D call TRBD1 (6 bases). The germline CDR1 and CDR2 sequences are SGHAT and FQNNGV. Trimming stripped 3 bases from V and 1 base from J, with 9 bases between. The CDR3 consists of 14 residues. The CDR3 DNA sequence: TGTGCCAGCAGCTTTACAGGGCGGAACACTGAAGCTTTCTTT. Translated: CASSFTGRNTEAFF.

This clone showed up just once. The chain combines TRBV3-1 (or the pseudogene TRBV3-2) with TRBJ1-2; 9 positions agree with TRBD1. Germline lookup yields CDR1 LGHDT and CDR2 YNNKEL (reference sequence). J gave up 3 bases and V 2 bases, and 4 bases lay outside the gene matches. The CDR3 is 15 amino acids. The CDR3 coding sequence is TGTGCCAGCAGCCAACACAGGGGGCGGGACTATGGCTACACCTTC. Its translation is CASSQHRGRDYGYTF.

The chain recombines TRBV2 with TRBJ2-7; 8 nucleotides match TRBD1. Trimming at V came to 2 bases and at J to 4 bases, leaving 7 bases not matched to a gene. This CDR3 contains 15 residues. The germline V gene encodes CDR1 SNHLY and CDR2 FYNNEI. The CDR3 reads CASSELGQALYEQYF. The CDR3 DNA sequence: TGTGCCAGCAGTGAATTGGGACAGGCTCTTTACGAGCAGTACTTC.

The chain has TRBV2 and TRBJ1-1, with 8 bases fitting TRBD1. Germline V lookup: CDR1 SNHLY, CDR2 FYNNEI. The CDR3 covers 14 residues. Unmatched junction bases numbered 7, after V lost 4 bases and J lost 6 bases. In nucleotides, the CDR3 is TGTGCCAGCAGTGTACAGGGGGGTCCCTCTGAAGCTTTCTTT. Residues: CASSVQGGPSEAFF.

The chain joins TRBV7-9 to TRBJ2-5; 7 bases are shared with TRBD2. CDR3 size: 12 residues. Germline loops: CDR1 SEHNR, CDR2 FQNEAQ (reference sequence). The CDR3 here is CSGRGWQETQYF. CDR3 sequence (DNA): TGTAGCGGGCGGGGGTGGCAAGAGACCCAGTACTTC.

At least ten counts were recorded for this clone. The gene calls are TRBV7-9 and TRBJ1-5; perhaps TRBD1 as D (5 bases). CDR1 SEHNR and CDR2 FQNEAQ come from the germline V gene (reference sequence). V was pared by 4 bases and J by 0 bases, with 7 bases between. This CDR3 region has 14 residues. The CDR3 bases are TGTGCCAGCAGCTCGACAGTTAGCAATCAGCCCCAGCATTTT. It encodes CASSSTVSNQPQHF.

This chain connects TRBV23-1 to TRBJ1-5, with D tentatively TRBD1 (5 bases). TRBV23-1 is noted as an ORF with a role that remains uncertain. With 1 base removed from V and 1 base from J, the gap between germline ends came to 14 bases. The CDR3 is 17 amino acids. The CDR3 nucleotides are TGCGCCAGCAGTCAATGCTCGGGGGGAAAAAGCAATCAGCCCCAGCATTTT. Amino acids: CASSQCSGGKSNQPQHF.

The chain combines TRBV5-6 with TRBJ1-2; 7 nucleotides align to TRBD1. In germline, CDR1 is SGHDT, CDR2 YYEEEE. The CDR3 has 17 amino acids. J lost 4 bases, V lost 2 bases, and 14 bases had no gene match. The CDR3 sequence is CASSFRTGGFGVYGYTF. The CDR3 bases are TGTGCCAGCAGCTTTCGGACAGGAGGCTTCGGGGTCTATGGCTACACCTTC.

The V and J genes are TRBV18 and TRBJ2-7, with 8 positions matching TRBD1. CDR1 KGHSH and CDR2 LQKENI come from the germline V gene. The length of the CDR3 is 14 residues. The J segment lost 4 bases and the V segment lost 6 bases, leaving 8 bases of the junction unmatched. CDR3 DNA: TGTGCCAGCTCTCCGGGGACAGGAGAATACGAGCAGTACGTC. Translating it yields CASSPGTGEYEQYV.

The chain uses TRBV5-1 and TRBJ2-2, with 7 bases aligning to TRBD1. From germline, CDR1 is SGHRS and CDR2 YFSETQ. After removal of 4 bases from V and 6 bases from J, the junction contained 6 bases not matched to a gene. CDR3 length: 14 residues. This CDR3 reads CASSLQGGPGELFF. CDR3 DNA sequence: TGCGCCAGCAGCCTGCAAGGGGGCCCCGGGGAGCTGTTTTTT.

CDR3 loop: CASNPARVTDTQYF. In DNA, the CDR3 is TGTGCCAGTAACCCAGCGAGAGTCACAGATACGCAGTATTTT. The J gene is TRBJ2-3, the V gene TRBV19; D not certain. The germline gives CDR1 LNHDA, CDR2 SQIVND (reference sequence). V lost 7 bases and J 2 bases, leaving 13 bases between the germline ends. The CDR3 spans 14 residues. Complete variable domain (other parts from reference TRBV19 and TRBJ2-3): DGGITQSPKYLFRKEGQNVTLSCEQNLNHDAMYWYRQDPGQGLRLIYYSQIVNDFQKGDIAEGYSVSREKKESFPLTVTSAQKNPTAFYLCASNPARVTDTQYFGPGTRLTVL.

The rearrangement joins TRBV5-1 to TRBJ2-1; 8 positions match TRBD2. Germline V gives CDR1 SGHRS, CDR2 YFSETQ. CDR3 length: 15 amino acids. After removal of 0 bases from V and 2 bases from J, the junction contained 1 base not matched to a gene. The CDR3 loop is CASSLAGGAYNEQFF. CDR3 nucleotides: TGCGCCAGCAGCTTGGCCGGGGGGGCCTACAATGAGCAGTTCTTC.

The CDR3 sequence: CASSPTGAPSQETQYF. The CDR3 DNA reads TGTGCCAGCAGCCCGACAGGGGCCCCATCTCAAGAGACCCAGTACTTC. This chain links TRBV5-4 with TRBJ2-5; TRBD1 aligns across 8 bases. Trimming took 4 bases from V and 2 from J; bases not matched to a gene: 10. Germline V gene data show CDR1 as SGHNT and CDR2 as YYREEE (reference sequence). This CDR3 contains 16 residues.

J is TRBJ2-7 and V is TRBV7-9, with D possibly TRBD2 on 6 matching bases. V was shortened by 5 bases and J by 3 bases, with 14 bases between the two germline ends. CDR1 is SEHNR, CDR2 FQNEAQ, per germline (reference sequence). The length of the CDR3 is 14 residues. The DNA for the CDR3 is TGTGCCAGCAGCGCGGGGTCCCTTTACTACGAGCAGTACGTC. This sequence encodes CASSAGSLYYEQYV.

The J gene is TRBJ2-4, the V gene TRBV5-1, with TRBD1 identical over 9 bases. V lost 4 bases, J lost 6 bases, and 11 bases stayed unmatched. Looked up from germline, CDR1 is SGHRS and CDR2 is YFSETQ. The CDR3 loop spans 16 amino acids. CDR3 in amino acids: CASSQIRQGDRNIQYF. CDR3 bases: TGCGCCAGCAGCCAAATCCGACAGGGGGATAGAAACATTCAGTACTTC.

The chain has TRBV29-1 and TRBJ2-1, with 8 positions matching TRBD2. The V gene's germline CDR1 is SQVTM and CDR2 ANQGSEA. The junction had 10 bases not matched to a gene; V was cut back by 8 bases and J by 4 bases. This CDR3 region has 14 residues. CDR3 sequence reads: CSTYAGGQYNEQFF. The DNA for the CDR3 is TGCAGCACTTACGCGGGGGGACAATACAATGAGCAGTTCTTC.

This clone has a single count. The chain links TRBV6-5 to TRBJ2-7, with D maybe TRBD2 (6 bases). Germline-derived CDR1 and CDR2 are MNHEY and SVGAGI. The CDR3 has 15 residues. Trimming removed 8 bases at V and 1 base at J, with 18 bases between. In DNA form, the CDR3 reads TGTGCCAGCTCGCCTTCTACGACTAGTTCCTACGAGCAGTACGTC. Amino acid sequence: CASSPSTTSSYEQYV.

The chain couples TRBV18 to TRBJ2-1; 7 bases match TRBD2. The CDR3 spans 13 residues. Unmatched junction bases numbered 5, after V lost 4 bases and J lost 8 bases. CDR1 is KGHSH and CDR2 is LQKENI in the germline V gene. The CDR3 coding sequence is TGTGCCAGCTCACGACTAGCTCCCGATGAGCAGTTCTTC. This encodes CASSRLAPDEQFF. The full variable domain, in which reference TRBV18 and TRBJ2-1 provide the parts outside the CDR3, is NAGVMQNPRHLVRRRGQEARLRCSPMKGHSHVYWYRQLPEEGLKFMVYLQKENIIDESGMPKERFSAEFPKEGPSILRIQQVVRGDSAAYFCASSRLAPDEQFFGPGTRLTVL.

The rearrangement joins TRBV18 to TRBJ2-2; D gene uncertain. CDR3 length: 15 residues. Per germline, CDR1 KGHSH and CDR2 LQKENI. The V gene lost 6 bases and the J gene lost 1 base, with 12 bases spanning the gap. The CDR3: CASSTKAGNTGELFF. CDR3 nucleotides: TGTGCCAGCTCCACCAAGGCAGGGAACACCGGGGAGCTGTTTTTT.

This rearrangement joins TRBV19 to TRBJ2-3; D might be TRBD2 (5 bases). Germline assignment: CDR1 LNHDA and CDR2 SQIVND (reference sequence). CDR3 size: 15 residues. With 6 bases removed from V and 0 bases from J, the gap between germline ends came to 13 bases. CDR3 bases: TGTGCCAGTAGAAACCTGGGCGGGAGCACAGATACGCAGTATTTT. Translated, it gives CASRNLGGSTDTQYF.

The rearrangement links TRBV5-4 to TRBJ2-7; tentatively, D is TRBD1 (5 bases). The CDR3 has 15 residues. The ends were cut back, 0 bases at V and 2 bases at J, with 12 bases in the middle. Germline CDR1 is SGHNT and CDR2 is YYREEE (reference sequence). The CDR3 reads CASSLAQGPTYEQYF. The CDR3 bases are TGTGCCAGCAGCTTGGCTCAGGGCCCAACCTACGAGCAGTACTTC.

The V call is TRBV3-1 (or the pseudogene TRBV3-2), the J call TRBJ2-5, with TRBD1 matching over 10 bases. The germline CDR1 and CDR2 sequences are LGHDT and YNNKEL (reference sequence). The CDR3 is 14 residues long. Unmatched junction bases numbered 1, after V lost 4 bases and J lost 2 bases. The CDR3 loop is CASSRDRGQETQYF. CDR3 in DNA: TGTGCCAGCAGCCGGGACAGGGGTCAAGAGACCCAGTACTTC.

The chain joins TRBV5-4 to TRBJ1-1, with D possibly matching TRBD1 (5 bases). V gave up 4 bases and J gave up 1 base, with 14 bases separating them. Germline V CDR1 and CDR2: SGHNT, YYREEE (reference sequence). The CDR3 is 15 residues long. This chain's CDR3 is CASSVGGSGNTEAFF. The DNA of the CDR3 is TGTGCCAGCAGCGTTGGGGGGTCGGGGAACACTGAAGCTTTCTTT.

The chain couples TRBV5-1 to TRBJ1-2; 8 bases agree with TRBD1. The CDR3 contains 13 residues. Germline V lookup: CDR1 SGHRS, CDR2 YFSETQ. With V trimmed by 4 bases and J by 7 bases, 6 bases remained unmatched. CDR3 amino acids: CASSAGGRGGYTF. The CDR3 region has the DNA TGCGCCAGCAGCGCAGGGGGCAGAGGTGGCTACACCTTC.

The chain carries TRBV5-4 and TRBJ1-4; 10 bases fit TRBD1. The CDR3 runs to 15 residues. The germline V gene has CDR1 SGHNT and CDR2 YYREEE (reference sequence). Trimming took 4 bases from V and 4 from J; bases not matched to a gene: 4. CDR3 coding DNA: TGTGCCAGCAGCCCGACAGGGGGCGTTAATGAAAAACTGTTTTTT. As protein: CASSPTGGVNEKLFF.